A single sample is the source of the 13 T cell receptor beta chains below, sequenced in a study of monozygotic twins with inflammatory bowel disease. From its re-call of the 5' RACE reads, TCRdb lists each CDR3 protein once, without DNA. The sample table includes some 190,000 distinct CDR3 sequences. The sequencing input was blood. The source of these receptors is a human donor with ulcerative colitis or Crohn's disease, or a healthy co-twin of an affected twin (not recorded which).

This chain links TRBV7-9 with TRBJ2-1. This CDR3 has 13 residues. Germline V gene sequence: CDR1 SEHNR, CDR2 FQNEAQ (reference sequence). The CDR3 protein is CASSLAWSDEQFF.

This sequence joins TRBV7-3 and TRBJ2-1; as DNA is missing, the TRBD2 call by TCRdb cannot be tested. The CDR3 has 15 residues. Germline CDR1 and CDR2: SGHTA and FQGTGA. CDR3 sequence reads: CASSLSGRIYNEQFF.

V gene TRBV11-2 combines with J gene TRBJ1-2. This CDR3 contains 15 residues. Germline assignment: CDR1 SGHAT and CDR2 FQNNGV. CDR3: CASSPQGGLNYGYTF.

The chain couples TRBV6-4 to TRBJ1-6. The length of the CDR3 is 14 residues. The germline gives CDR1 MRHNA, CDR2 SNTAGT. This chain's CDR3 is CASSEGGEGSPLHF.

V usage is TRBV6-1 and J usage is TRBJ2-2; the D call of TRBD1 rests on TCRdb alone, since no DNA is present to check it. The CDR3 covers 16 residues. Per the germline V gene, CDR1 is MNHNS and CDR2 is SASEGT. The CDR3 loop reads CASTHVSGQSTGELFF.

This chain links TRBV5-1 with TRBJ1-3; TCRdb picks TRBD1, but there is no DNA to check that call. Germline loops: CDR1 SGHRS, CDR2 YFSETQ. This CDR3 contains 15 residues. CDR3 residues: CASSLDRPGRNTIYF.

V and J are TRBV6-2 or TRBV6-3 and TRBJ2-7; with no DNA, the TCRdb D assignment of TRBD1 cannot be verified. This CDR3 region has 14 residues. CDR1 and CDR2 from the germline V gene are MNHEY and SVGEGT. The CDR3 sequence is CASSYTPGLGEQYF.

This chain uses TRBV19 with TRBJ2-2; the D call from TCRdb, TRBD2, cannot be confirmed without DNA. CDR3 length: 16 residues. Germline-derived CDR1 and CDR2 are LNHDA and SQIVND (reference sequence). CDR3 loop: CASSIEWASNTGELFF.

This chain connects TRBV20-1 to TRBJ1-1; TCRdb's assignment of TRBD1 cannot be checked, as there is no DNA. The CDR3 has 11 residues. The germline V gene encodes CDR1 DFQATT and CDR2 SNEGSKA (reference sequence). The CDR3 here is CSARDFTEAFF.

The chain employs TRBV12-3 or TRBV12-4 and TRBJ1-4. There are 12 residues in the CDR3. CDR3 sequence: CASRADNEKLFF.

CDR3: CSARDLWTGDSYEQYF. The chain combines TRBV20-1 with TRBJ2-7; TCRdb picks TRBD1, but there is no DNA to check that call. Looked up from germline, CDR1 is DFQATT and CDR2 is SNEGSKA (reference sequence). This CDR3 has 16 residues.

V usage is TRBV7-7 and J usage is TRBJ1-4; the D call of TRBD1 rests on TCRdb alone, since no DNA is present to check it. The germline V gene encodes CDR1 SSHAT and CDR2 FNYEAQ (reference sequence). The CDR3 runs 17 residues. CDR3 amino acids: CASSLARTGWPNEKLFF.

This chain joins TRBV7-6 and TRBJ2-2. The CDR3 extends over 12 amino acids. The V gene's germline CDR1 is SGHVS and CDR2 FNYEAQ. The CDR3: CASRRTTGELFF.